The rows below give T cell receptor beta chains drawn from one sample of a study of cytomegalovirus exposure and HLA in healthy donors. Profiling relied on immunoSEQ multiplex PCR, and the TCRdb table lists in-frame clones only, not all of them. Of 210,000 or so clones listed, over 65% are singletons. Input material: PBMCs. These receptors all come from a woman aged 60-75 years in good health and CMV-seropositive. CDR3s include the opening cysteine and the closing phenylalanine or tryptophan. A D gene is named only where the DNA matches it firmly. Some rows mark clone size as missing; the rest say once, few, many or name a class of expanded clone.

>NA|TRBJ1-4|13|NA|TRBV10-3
TGTGCCACCTCGGAACAGGGAGAGGAAAAACTGTTTTTT
CATSEQGEEKLFF
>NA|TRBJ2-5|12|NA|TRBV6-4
TGTGCCAGCCGTAGATCTCGGGAGACCCAGTACTTC
CASRRSRETQYF
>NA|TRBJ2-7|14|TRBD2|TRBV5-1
TGCGCCAGCAGCTTTGGACTAGCCTCCTACGAGCAGTACTTC
CASSFGLASYEQYF
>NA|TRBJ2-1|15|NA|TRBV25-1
TGTGCCAGCAGTGTGGCGGGCCTCTCCTACAATGAGCAGTTCTTC
CASSVAGLSYNEQFF
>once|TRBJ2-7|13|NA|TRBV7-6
TGTGCCAGCAGCCTATTTGCCGCCTACGAGCAGTACTTC
CASSLFAAYEQYF
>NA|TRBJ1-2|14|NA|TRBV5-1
TGCGCCAGCAGCTTGGCGAGAGAGGACTATGGCTACACCTTC
CASSLAREDYGYTF
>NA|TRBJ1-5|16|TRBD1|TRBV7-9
TGTGCCAGCAGCCGGACAGGGGGCATCGGTCATCAGCCCCAGCATTTT
CASSRTGGIGHQPQHF
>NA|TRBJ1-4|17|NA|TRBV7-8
TGTGCCAGCAGCTTAGGAGGGGGGGCGGGACGGCATGAAAAACTGTTTTTT
CASSLGGGAGRHEKLFF
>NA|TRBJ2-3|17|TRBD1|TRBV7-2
TGTGCCAGCAGCTTCGGGACAGGGGGCCTTGGCACAGATACGCAGTATTTT
CASSFGTGGLGTDTQYF
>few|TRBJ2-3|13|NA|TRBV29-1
TGCAGCGTTGAAGTCCAGAACACAGATACGCAGTATTTT
CSVEVQNTDTQYF
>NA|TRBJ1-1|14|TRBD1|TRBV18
TGTGCCAGCTCACCAATGGAGACAGGGTCTGAAGCTTTCTTT
CASSPMETGSEAFF
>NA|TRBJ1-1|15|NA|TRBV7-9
TGTGCCAGCAGCCCTGGGGGGGTCGGGGGGACTGAAGCTTTCTTT
CASSPGGVGGTEAFF
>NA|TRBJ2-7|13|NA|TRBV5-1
TGCGCCAGCAGCTCTTCCAGGGGCTACGAGCAGTACTTC
CASSSSRGYEQYF
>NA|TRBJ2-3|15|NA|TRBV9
TGTGCCAGCAGCGGACTGGGACAATCTGATGATACGCAGTATTTT
CASSGLGQSDDTQYF
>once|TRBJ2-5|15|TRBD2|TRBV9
TGTGCCAGCAACCGGGGGGGTGGGGAGGAAGAGACCCAGTACTTC
CASNRGGGEEETQYF
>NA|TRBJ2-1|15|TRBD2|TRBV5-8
TGTGCCAGCAGCTTTATGGCTAGCGGTTACAATGAGCAGTTCTTC
CASSFMASGYNEQFF
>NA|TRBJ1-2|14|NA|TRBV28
TGTGCCAGCGAGGATTTTTACGGAAACTATGGCTACACCTTC
CASEDFYGNYGYTF
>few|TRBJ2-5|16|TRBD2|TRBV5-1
TGCGCCAGCAGCTTGTTGGGGGGGGGTGAACAAGAGACCCAGTACTTC
CASSLLGGGEQETQYF
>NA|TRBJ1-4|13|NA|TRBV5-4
TGTGCCAGCAGCGCCAAGGCAGGGGAAAAACTGTTTTTT
CASSAKAGEKLFF
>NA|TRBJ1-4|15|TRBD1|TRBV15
TGTGCCACCAGCAGAGGACAGGGTTCTAATGAAAAACTGTTTTTT
CATSRGQGSNEKLFF
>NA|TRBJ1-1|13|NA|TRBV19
TGTGCCAGTAGTAAGGCCGACTCAGGGCGAGCTTTCTTT
CASSKADSGRAFF
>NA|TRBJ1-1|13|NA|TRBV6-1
TGTGCCAGCAGTGAAACGAGGGGGTCTGAAGCTTTCTTT
CASSETRGSEAFF
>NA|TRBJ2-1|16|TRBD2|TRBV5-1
TGCGCCAGCAGCTTGGGAGCCGGGGGGGACTACAATGAGCAGTTCTTC
CASSLGAGGDYNEQFF
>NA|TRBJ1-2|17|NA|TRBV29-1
TGCAGCGTTGAAGATCAGGCGTCTTTGGGGCCCTACTATGGCTACACCTTC
CSVEDQASLGPYYGYTF
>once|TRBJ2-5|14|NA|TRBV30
TGTGCCTGGAGTCGGTCTAGCACACAAGAGACCCAGTACTTC
CAWSRSSTQETQYF
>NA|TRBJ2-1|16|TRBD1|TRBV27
TGTGCCAGCAGTTTCCCGGGACAGGGACGCTACAATGAGCAGTTCTTC
CASSFPGQGRYNEQFF
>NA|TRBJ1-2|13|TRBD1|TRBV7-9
TGTGCCCTCCATGGCGGGACAGGGTATGGCTACACCTTC
CALHGGTGYGYTF
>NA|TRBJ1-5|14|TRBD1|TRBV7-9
TGTGCCAGCAGCGAGACAGGGGGTGGGCAGCCCCAGCATTTT
CASSETGGGQPQHF
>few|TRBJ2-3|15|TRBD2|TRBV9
TGTGCCAGCAGCGGTACAGCGGGGGCGGGAGATACGCAGTATTTT
CASSGTAGAGDTQYF
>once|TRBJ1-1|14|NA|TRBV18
TGTGCCAGCTCACTAAGACTGGAGAACACTGAAGCTTTCTTT
CASSLRLENTEAFF
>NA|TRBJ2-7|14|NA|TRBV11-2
TGTGCCAGCAGCTTAGGTAGCTACACCTACGAGCAGTACTTC
CASSLGSYTYEQYF
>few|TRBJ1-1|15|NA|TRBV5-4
TGTGCCAGCAGCTTGGTGGGGCCCATGAACACTGAAGCTTTCTTT
CASSLVGPMNTEAFF
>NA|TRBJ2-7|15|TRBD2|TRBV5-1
TGCGCCAGCAGCGTAGTAAGCGGGAGTCCCGTCGAGCAGTACTTC
CASSVVSGSPVEQYF
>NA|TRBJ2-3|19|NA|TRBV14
TGTGCCAGCAGCCAATGGAGTGGTACAGGGACGGGACACACAGATACGCAGTATTTT
CASSQWSGTGTGHTDTQYF
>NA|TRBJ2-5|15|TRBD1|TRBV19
TGTGCCAGTAGTATAGGGCAGGGGGCGGGGGAGACCCAGTACTTC
CASSIGQGAGETQYF
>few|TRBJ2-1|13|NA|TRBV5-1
TGCGCCAGCAGCAAACAGGATTACAATGAGCAGTTCTTC
CASSKQDYNEQFF
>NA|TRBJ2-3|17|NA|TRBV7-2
TGTGCCAGCAGCCAAGCCCCGGAGGGGGGGGGCCCAGATACGCAGTATTTT
CASSQAPEGGGPDTQYF
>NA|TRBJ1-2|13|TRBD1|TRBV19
TGTGCCAGTACCCCGACAGGGGCCTATGGCTACACCTTC
CASTPTGAYGYTF
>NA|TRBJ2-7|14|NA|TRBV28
TGTGCCAGCAGTTTGCCGGACAGATCCTACGAGCAGTACTTC
CASSLPDRSYEQYF